One sample yielded the 19 T cell receptor beta chains listed below, sequenced in a study of blood T cells in healthy people across ages (dated by TCRdb to between 2015 and 2017). Library preparation used 5' RACE. The data were produced on an Illumina HiSeq 2500. A second PCR of 7 to 11 cycles was run with a J-beta primer mix and a sample-barcoded 5' primer. TCRdb reprocessed the public reads (quality trimming at Q25 with fastp, clone calling with MiXCR) and kept in-frame beta chains. Rows are unified per CDR3 protein, each entry keeping the most common DNA and genes. For this sample the table gives approximately 960,000 distinct CDR3 sequences, of which 25% to 30% were detected only once. 10% of the sample rests with the top ten. The sample was also linked to a second study, of T cells of mothers and their children.

The sequenced sample was blood. All receptors come from a woman aged 40 to 49 in good health.

This clonotype was counted between two and nine times. This chain uses TRBV6-5 with TRBJ1-1; no clear D. Trimming pared 0 bases from V and 0 bases from J, leaving 8 bases between. This CDR3 comprises 15 residues. Per the germline V gene, CDR1 is MNHEY and CDR2 is SVGAGI. Written as DNA, the CDR3 is TGTGCCAGCAGTTACTCGTGGCAGATGAACACTGAAGCTTTCTTT. Residues: CASSYSWQMNTEAFF.

This clonotype was picked up many times. The rearrangement joins TRBV15 to TRBJ2-7; D is uncertain. CDR1 is LNHNV, CDR2 YYDKDF, per germline (reference sequence). The ends were cut back, 2 bases at V and 6 bases at J, with 20 bases in the middle. The CDR3 is made up of 16 amino acids. The CDR3 nucleotides read TGTGCCACCAGCAGACATCCGACCCCCAGTCTTCTCGAGCAGTACTTC. It specifies CATSRHPTPSLLEQYF.

This chain links TRBV6-5 with TRBJ1-2, with D possibly being TRBD1 (5 bases). The CDR3 spans 14 residues. The V end lost 8 bases, the J end lost 4 bases, and 17 bases lay between the germline ends. Germline V gene sequence: CDR1 MNHEY, CDR2 SVGAGI. The CDR3 spells CASCVGARGYGYTF. CDR3 nucleotides: TGTGCCAGCTGCGTTGGGGCCCGCGGCTATGGCTACACCTTC.

For this clonotype: A much more abundant neighbour one base away suggests this may be a read error. DNA of the CDR3: TGTGCCAGCAGTTTTAGGGTGGGAAGAGCCCGGGACAGGAATGGCTACACCTTC. Protein: CASSFRVGRARDRNGYTF. V and J are TRBV27 and TRBJ1-2, with TRBD1 matching over 8 bases. Germline lookup yields CDR1 MNHEY and CDR2 SMNVEV (reference sequence). The CDR3 is 18 amino acids. Trimming took 3 bases from V and 6 from J; bases not matched to a gene: 18.

This chain uses TRBV5-1 with TRBJ2-3; D gene ambiguous. The CDR3 runs 14 residues. Germline V gives CDR1 SGHRS, CDR2 YFSETQ. Trimming took 1 base from V and 6 from J, leaving 12 bases between them. This CDR3 is CASSLLSPRDTQYF. CDR3 DNA: TGCGCCAGCAGCTTGCTATCACCGAGGGATACGCAGTATTTT.

This clonotype was seen ten or more times. V is TRBV27 and J is TRBJ2-7; a possible D gene is TRBD2 (6 bases). V gave up 4 bases and J gave up 7 bases, with 11 bases separating them. CDR3 length equals 12 residues. Germline CDR1 is MNHEY and CDR2 is SMNVEV (reference sequence). The CDR3: CASSYPGREQYF. The CDR3 region has the DNA TGTGCCAGCAGTTACCCAGGGAGGGAGCAGTACTTC.

This clonotype showed up many times. V and J are TRBV12-3 or TRBV12-4 and TRBJ2-6, with unresolved D. CDR3 length equals 13 residues. Trimming left V 8 bases short and J 4 bases short, with 9 bases between. The CDR3 sequence: CASLFSGANVLTF. For the CDR3, the DNA is TGTGCCAGCCTATTTAGCGGGGCCAACGTCCTGACTTTC.

The chain recombines TRBV7-2 with TRBJ2-7, with D possibly TRBD1 on 7 matching bases. Germline V gene sequence: CDR1 SGHTA, CDR2 FQGNSA. Trimming left V 6 bases short and J 10 bases short, with 25 bases between. This CDR3 has 15 amino acids. The CDR3 region is CASRSRGEPKNIQYV. In nucleotides, the CDR3 is TGTGCCAGCAGGTCCAGGGGGGAGCCCAAAAACATTCAGTACGTC.

The rearrangement links TRBV11-2 to TRBJ1-1, with D unclear. The CDR3 length is 14 residues. V gave up 0 bases and J gave up 3 bases, with 8 bases separating them. Germline V gene lookup returns CDR1 SGHAT and CDR2 FQNNGV. CDR3 DNA: TGTGCCAGCAGCTTAGACCCTCGCGACACTGAAGCTTTCTTT. This gives the protein CASSLDPRDTEAFF.

This clonotype was recorded at least ten times. The chain has TRBV9 and TRBJ1-2; D is unresolved. This CDR3 has 12 residues. The germline V gene encodes CDR1 SGDLS and CDR2 YYNGEE. Between the trimmed V and J ends, which lost 0 bases and 4 bases, there was a span of 4 bases. The CDR3 loop is CASSVAGYGYTF. The DNA of the CDR3 is TGTGCCAGCAGCGTAGCAGGCTATGGCTACACCTTC.

This clonotype was seen many times. The chain combines TRBV10-3 with TRBJ2-5, with D perhaps TRBD2 (6 bases). This CDR3 contains 13 residues. Trimming removed 7 bases from V and 5 bases from J, with 14 bases in between. CDR1 and CDR2 from the germline V gene are ENHRY and SYGVKD. In DNA form, the CDR3 reads TGTGCCATCATGCCCGGGAGCGGGGAGACCCAGTACTTC. Amino acid sequence: CAIMPGSGETQYF.

The chain combines TRBV7-2 with TRBJ1-3, with TRBD1 matching over 9 bases. Germline CDR1 reads SGHTA; CDR2 reads FQGNSA. The CDR3 length is 17 residues. Unmatched junction bases numbered 9, after V lost 2 bases and J lost 4 bases. CDR3 residues: CASSLSPSQGAGNTIYF. DNA of the CDR3: TGTGCCAGCAGCTTAAGCCCATCACAGGGGGCGGGAAACACCATATATTTT.

The rearrangement joins TRBV7-3 to TRBJ1-3; D gene uncertain. CDR3 length: 13 amino acids. Looked up from germline, CDR1 is SGHTA and CDR2 is FQGTGA. Trimming left V 3 bases short and J 4 bases short, with 7 bases between. The CDR3 here is CASSFQDGNTIYF. The DNA of the CDR3 is TGTGCCAGCAGCTTTCAGGACGGAAACACCATATATTTT.

The V call is TRBV2, the J call TRBJ2-4, with 9 positions matching TRBD1. Germline V gene lookup returns CDR1 SNHLY and CDR2 FYNNEI. The CDR3 totals 14 residues. Unmatched junction bases numbered 18, after V lost 11 bases and J lost 13 bases. In nucleotides, the CDR3 is TGTGCCGGCATCCGGGACAGGGCCTACAATGAGCAGTACTTC. It encodes CAGIRDRAYNEQYF.

The CDR3 DNA reads as TGTGCCAGCAGCGAGACACTGAACTATGGCTACACCTTC. Encoded protein: CASSETLNYGYTF. The V and J genes are TRBV5-8 and TRBJ1-2; D gene ambiguous. The CDR3 contains 13 residues. Trimming pared 4 bases from V and 2 bases from J, leaving 9 bases between. Germline CDR1 SGHTS, CDR2 YDEGEE. The full variable domain, rest sourced from reference TRBV5-8 and TRBJ1-2, is EAGVTQSPTHLIKTRGQQATLRCSPISGHTSVYWYQQALGLGLQFLLWYDEGEERNRGNFPPRFSGRQFPNYSSELNVNALELEDSALYLCASSETLNYGYTFGSGTRLTVV.

This chain uses TRBV29-1 with TRBJ2-3; 15 bases align to TRBD2. Germline CDR1 SQVTM, CDR2 ANQGSEA. Losses at the gene ends were 7 bases for V and 6 bases for J; bases not matched to a gene: 5. The CDR3 runs to 14 residues. CDR3 nucleotide sequence: TGCAGCGGGACTAGCGGGGGGGCCCTTGATACGCAGTATTTT. Its translation is CSGTSGGALDTQYF.

Remarks on this clonotype: A clone one base away is much larger, so this may be a read error. The chain recombines TRBV20-1 with TRBJ1-4; no clear D gene. Germline V gene sequence: CDR1 DFQATT, CDR2 SNEGSKA (reference sequence). There are 13 residues in the CDR3. The CDR3 sequence: CSARGDIGEKRFF. The CDR3 DNA is TGCAGTGCTAGAGGCGACATAGGTGAAAAACGGTTTTTT.

Many counts were recorded for this clonotype. The rearrangement uses TRBV12-3 or TRBV12-4 and TRBJ1-5; TRBD1 agrees at 7 bases. V lost 5 bases to trimming and J lost 3 bases; unmatched junction nucleotides: 19. The CDR3 length is 19 residues. This chain's CDR3 is CASSPWTGFDPNHNQPQHF. CDR3 bases: TGTGCCAGCAGTCCCTGGACAGGCTTCGATCCAAATCACAATCAGCCCCAGCATTTT.

The CDR3 reads CASSYRGDNQPQHF. CDR3 sequence (DNA): TGTGCCAGCAGTTACCGGGGGGACAATCAGCCCCAGCATTTT. This rearrangement joins TRBV6-6 to TRBJ1-5; D perhaps matches TRBD1 (5 bases). Deletions cut 2 bases from V and 3 bases from J, with 8 bases between. Germline-derived CDR1 and CDR2 are MNHNY and SVGAGI (reference sequence). CDR3 length: 14 residues.